This T cell receptor (beta chain) came from a study of blood T cell repertoires in COVID-19. Germline lookup yields CDR1 SNHLY and CDR2 FYNNEI. The CDR3 runs 16 residues. Trimming pared 6 bases from V and 1 base from J, leaving 13 bases between. Using immunoSEQ multiplex PCR, the repertoire was profiled, and TCRdb retains in-frame clones only, with some absent. The top ten clones hold around 1.5% of a sample with roughly 380,000 clones, around 91% of them seen once. The J gene is TRBJ1-6, the V gene TRBV2, with a weak D call TRBD1 (6 bases). The sequenced sample was peripheral blood. The source is a woman aged 40 to 50 with COVID-19, enrolled during active disease. CDR3 bases: TGTGCCAGCAGGGTGGGGGCAGGGTCCTATAATTCACCCCTCCACTTT. Protein: CASRVGAGSYNSPLHF.